This T cell receptor (beta chain) emerged from a study of CD8 T cells in ankylosing spondylitis. The study, taken as a whole, reports: In ankylosing spondylitis blood, a motif of seven to nine highly homologous TCR beta variants appeared characteristic. Some of the motif variants had earlier been found in reactive arthritis patients' fluid and blood. Researchers report that disease-linked clones proved CD8+ and relatively rare in peripheral blood.

Libraries for TCR beta were made by quantitative 5'-RACE with molecular barcodes. From the 5' RACE reads, TCRdb called clonotypes with MiXCR, one entry per CDR3 protein. Of some 130,000 distinct CDR3 sequences listed, roughly a sixth are singletons. Germline V lookup: CDR1 LNHNV, CDR2 YYDKDF (reference sequence). The V gene end was trimmed by 3 bases and the J gene end by 0 bases; junction bases not matched to a gene: 10. The CDR3 totals 19 residues. This clonotype was recorded a few times. Antigen specificity is unknown. The V and J genes are TRBV15 and TRBJ2-6; 8 nucleotides match TRBD1. This receptor was obtained from a male donor with ankylosing spondylitis. Sequenced sample: blood, either unsorted or a sorted T cell fraction (not recorded which). The CDR3 reads CATSSRQGPLHSGANVLTF. CDR3 nucleotides: TGTGCCACCAGCAGTCGACAGGGGCCCCTACACTCTGGGGCCAACGTCCTGACTTTC.